The 21 T cell receptor beta chains presented below share a single source sample, sequenced in a study of blood T cells in healthy people across ages. For the second PCR, which ran for about 7 to 11 cycles, a sample-barcoded 5' primer and a J-beta primer mix were used. MiXCR was run by TCRdb on the 5' RACE reads, yielding one entry per CDR3 protein. The data hold around 1,100,000 distinct CDR3 sequences, with around two fifths observed a single time. The material sequenced was blood. These receptors came from a man aged 18-30 years in good health.

The chain combines TRBV24-1 with TRBJ1-2; D might be TRBD1 (5 bases). Trimming removed 8 bases at V and 6 bases at J, with 9 bases between. From germline, CDR1 is KGHDR and CDR2 SFDVKD. This CDR3 is 11 amino acids long. This chain's CDR3 is CATKGDDGYTF. The CDR3 DNA reads TGTGCCACCAAAGGGGATGATGGCTACACCTTC.

The DNA of the CDR3 is TGCAGTGCTACACGCGGCCAGAATGAGCAGTTCTTC. Its translation: CSATRGQNEQFF. V is TRBV20-1 and J is TRBJ2-1; D gene unclear. Germline V CDR1 and CDR2: DFQATT, SNEGSKA (reference sequence). Trimming cost V 4 bases and J 7 bases, with 11 bases left between them. The CDR3 is 12 amino acids.

The chain links TRBV6-2 or TRBV6-3 to TRBJ1-1; TRBD1 agrees at 7 bases. V gave up 6 bases and J gave up 4 bases; unmatched junction bases: 8. CDR1 MNHEY and CDR2 SVGEGT come from the germline V gene. This CDR3 is built from 14 residues. The CDR3 region has the DNA TGTGCCAGCAGAGACGACAGGGAATCCACTGAAGCTTTCTTT. Translated: CASRDDRESTEAFF.

The genes are TRBV6-2 or TRBV6-3 and TRBJ1-1; 7 positions agree with TRBD1. CDR1 is MNHEY, CDR2 SVGEGT, per germline. J was trimmed by 4 bases and V by 4 bases; bases with no gene match: 9. This CDR3 has 15 residues. The CDR3 nucleotides read TGTGCCAGCAGTTTCGCCGACAGGGCTGGCACTGAAGCTTTCTTT. Translation gives CASSFADRAGTEAFF.

V gene TRBV7-2 combines with J gene TRBJ1-1; no firm D call. V lost 2 bases, J lost 5 bases, and 9 bases lay in between. Germline V CDR1 and CDR2: SGHTA, FQGNSA. The CDR3 sequence is 13 residues long. The CDR3 region has the DNA TGTGCCAGCAGCTTAAAGCCTGGGACTGAAGCTTTCTTT. This translates into CASSLKPGTEAFF. The entire variable domain, with the rest obtained from reference TRBV7-2 and TRBJ1-1, is as follows: GAGVSQSPSNKVTEKGKDVELRCDPISGHTALYWYRQSLGQGLEFLIYFQGNSAPDKSGLPSDRFSAERTGGSVSTLTIQRTQQEDSAVYLCASSLKPGTEAFFGQGTRLTVV.

The chain uses TRBV5-1 and TRBJ1-2; TRBD1 agrees at 8 bases. Germline lookup yields CDR1 SGHRS and CDR2 YFSETQ. The CDR3 sequence is 15 residues long. V gave up 4 bases and J gave up 4 bases; unmatched junction bases: 9. This CDR3 is CASSPRTGNFYGYTF. In DNA, the CDR3 is TGCGCCAGCAGCCCGAGGACAGGGAATTTCTATGGCTACACCTTC.

This clonotype was picked up a small number of times. The CDR3 sequence is CASSDTGEGREAFF. The DNA of the CDR3 is TGTGCCAGCAGCGACACCGGGGAGGGAAGGGAAGCTTTCTTT. The chain carries TRBV12-3 or TRBV12-4 and TRBJ1-1; the D is unclear. V lost 6 bases to trimming and J lost 8 bases, with 19 bases between them. The length of the CDR3 is 14 residues.

The rearrangement links TRBV27 to TRBJ1-1; D might be TRBD1 (6 bases). Trimming cost V 2 bases and J 4 bases, with 14 bases left between them. The CDR3 extends over 15 amino acids. Germline loops: CDR1 MNHEY, CDR2 SMNVEV (reference sequence). The CDR3 bases are TGTGCCAGCAGTTTACAGGGGAGTGTTTCCACTGAAGCTTTCTTT. Its translation is CASSLQGSVSTEAFF.

The genes are TRBV6-1 and TRBJ1-2, with D hard to call. V shed 6 bases and J shed 2 bases, with 10 bases lying between them. Germline CDR1 reads MNHNS; CDR2 reads SASEGT. The CDR3 is 13 residues long. CDR3 in DNA: TGTGCCAGCAGACTACTAGTAAACTATGGCTACACCTTC. Translating gives CASRLLVNYGYTF.

The gene calls are TRBV2 and TRBJ2-1; TRBD2 aligns across 11 bases. J lost 0 bases, V lost 8 bases, and 12 bases had no gene match. Germline CDR1 SNHLY, CDR2 FYNNEI. The CDR3 sequence is 18 residues long. The CDR3 sequence: CASPPGLAERSSYNEQFF. DNA for the CDR3: TGTGCCAGCCCCCCGGGACTAGCGGAAAGGAGCTCCTACAATGAGCAGTTCTTC. Combining the CDR3 with reference TRBV2 and TRBJ2-1 gives the whole variable domain EPEVTQTPSHQVTQMGQEVILRCVPISNHLYFYWYRQILGQKVEFLVSFYNNEISEKSEIFDDQFSVERPDGSNFTLKIRSTKLEDSAMYFCASPPGLAERSSYNEQFFGPGTRLTVL.

The chain links TRBV12-3 or TRBV12-4 to TRBJ1-5; no definite D call. V lost 5 bases and J lost 7, with 12 bases in between. The CDR3 has 13 residues. CDR3 nucleotides: TGTGCCAGCAGTCAACGGGTCACCCAGCCCCAGCATTTT. As protein: CASSQRVTQPQHF.

This chain uses TRBV20-1 with TRBJ1-4; 7 nucleotides line up with TRBD1. Germline V gene data show CDR1 as DFQATT and CDR2 as SNEGSKA (reference sequence). V lost 5 bases to trimming and J lost 6 bases; unmatched junction nucleotides: 12. The CDR3 covers 15 residues. CDR3 loop: CSADYRGGVDEKLFF. Written as DNA, the CDR3 is TGCAGTGCTGATTACAGGGGAGGGGTTGATGAAAAACTGTTTTTT.

J is TRBJ1-2 and V is TRBV27, with a weak D call TRBD1 (6 bases). V was shortened by 5 bases and J by 4 bases, with 14 bases between the two germline ends. Germline V gene sequence: CDR1 MNHEY, CDR2 SMNVEV (reference sequence). The CDR3 sequence is 14 residues long. The CDR3 region has the DNA TGTGCCAGCAGTGTAAGGGGGGCCAGCTATGGCTACACCTTC. It codes for CASSVRGASYGYTF.

The chain carries TRBV20-1 and TRBJ2-4; tentative D call: TRBD2 (6 bases). Trimming pared 6 bases from V and 4 bases from J, leaving 13 bases between. The CDR3 covers 13 residues. Germline V gene data show CDR1 as DFQATT and CDR2 as SNEGSKA (reference sequence). The CDR3, as DNA: TGCAGTGCGCAGGACTACGGTAAAAACATTCAGTACTTC. This translates into CSAQDYGKNIQYF.

Ten or more counts support this clonotype. The chain joins TRBV10-3 to TRBJ2-1; D possibly corresponds to TRBD1 (6 bases). The germline CDR1 and CDR2 sequences are ENHRY and SYGVKD. V shed 8 bases and J shed 4 bases, with 12 bases lying between them. The CDR3 loop spans 13 amino acids. Here the CDR3 reads CAIGPGVYNEQFF. As DNA, the CDR3 is TGTGCCATCGGTCCAGGGGTGTACAATGAGCAGTTCTTC.

The chain is built from TRBV11-2 and TRBJ2-1; TRBD2 agrees at 14 bases. The CDR3 length is 21 residues. The V gene end was trimmed by 5 bases and the J gene end by 3 bases; junction bases not matched to a gene: 18. Per the germline V gene, CDR1 is SGHAT and CDR2 is FQNNGV. CDR3 nucleotides: TGTGCCAGCAGCCCCCCGGGACTAGCGGGGGTCTATTCGTGGGGCTACAATGAGCAGTTCTTC. Protein sequence: CASSPPGLAGVYSWGYNEQFF. Complete variable domain (other parts from reference TRBV11-2 and TRBJ2-1): EAGVAQSPRYKIIEKRQSVAFWCNPISGHATLYWYQQILGQGPKLLIQFQNNGVVDDSQLPKDRFSAERLKGVDSTLKIQPAKLEDSAVYLCASSPPGLAGVYSWGYNEQFFGPGTRLTVL.

In this sample, this clonotype turned up a few times. The J gene is TRBJ2-3, the V gene TRBV7-9; 11 nucleotides align to TRBD2. The length of the CDR3 is 15 residues. V dropped 5 bases and J dropped 5; count of bases not matched to a gene: 6. Germline CDR1 and CDR2: SEHNR and FQNEAQ (reference sequence). CDR3 residues: CASSRRGTSGDTQYF. In DNA form, the CDR3 reads TGTGCCAGCAGCCGCCGTGGGACTAGCGGAGATACGCAGTATTTT.

This clonotype is a singleton in its sample. The chain links TRBV20-1 to TRBJ2-5, with D possibly matching TRBD2 (6 bases). The ends were cut back, 5 bases at V and 11 bases at J, with 21 bases in the middle. In germline, CDR1 is DFQATT, CDR2 SNEGSKA (reference sequence). The CDR3 totals 13 residues. The CDR3 region has the DNA TGCAGTGCTGCTTCGGACTACCCCAATGAGCAGTACTTC. Translation: CSAASDYPNEQYF.

At least ten counts were recorded for this clonotype. V is TRBV4-3 and J is TRBJ2-7; D is unclear. This CDR3 has 14 amino acids. Germline-derived CDR1 and CDR2 are LGHNA and YSLEER. Trimming took 0 bases from V and 3 from J, leaving 9 bases between them. CDR3 region: CASSQDRADYEQYF. CDR3 DNA sequence: TGCGCCAGCAGCCAAGATAGGGCCGACTACGAGCAGTACTTC.

This chain links TRBV5-1 with TRBJ2-3; D not certain. Germline loops: CDR1 SGHRS, CDR2 YFSETQ. This CDR3 contains 16 residues. V shed 1 base and J shed 0 bases, with 12 bases lying between them. CDR3 DNA: TGCGCCAGCAGCTTGTACCCTACCTCTAGCACAGATACGCAGTATTTT. Translating it yields CASSLYPTSSTDTQYF.

The chain is built from TRBV20-1 and TRBJ2-7; 12 positions agree with TRBD2. J lost 9 bases, V lost 6 bases, and 12 bases had no gene match. The CDR3 covers 14 residues. Germline V CDR1 and CDR2: DFQATT, SNEGSKA (reference sequence). The CDR3 loop reads CSAQTSGGVDGQYF. Written as DNA, the CDR3 is TGCAGTGCACAGACTAGCGGGGGCGTTGATGGGCAGTACTTC.